What follows are 25 T cell receptor beta chains derived from one specimen sequenced in a study of OX40 agonist ivuxolimab in advanced cancers. Measured with immunoSEQ multiplex PCR; TCRdb has only the in-frame clones, and not every one. Of about 53,000 clones in the sample, nearly 80% are singletons; the top ten hold 2% to 3%. The sample consisted of CD4+ or CD8+ T cells sorted from blood, taken in a trial of the OX40 agonist ivuxolimab. These receptors came from an adult with an advanced solid tumor such as melanoma, head and neck, liver or kidney cancer.

The chain couples TRBV19 to TRBJ1-1; possible D gene TRBD1, 6 bases. The CDR3 has 14 amino acids. Germline V CDR1 and CDR2: LNHDA, SQIVND (reference sequence). V was clipped by 8 bases and J by 0 bases, with 13 bases between them. The CDR3 DNA follows: TGTGCCAGTCAAGCAGGGGCCTTGAACACTGAAGCTTTCTTT. It translates to CASQAGALNTEAFF.

This rearrangement joins TRBV2 to TRBJ2-2; 7 nucleotides agree with TRBD2. J was trimmed by 6 bases and V by 0 bases; bases with no gene match: 7. CDR3 length: 16 residues. The germline CDR1 and CDR2 sequences are SNHLY and FYNNEI. The CDR3 reads CASSEAAAGIAGELFF. The CDR3 DNA reads as TGTGCCAGCAGTGAAGCAGCAGCGGGAATCGCCGGGGAGCTGTTTTTT.

The chain employs TRBV6-5 and TRBJ1-1; D not certain. V lost 2 bases and J lost 4, with 17 bases in between. The CDR3 is 16 amino acids. Germline V gene data show CDR1 as MNHEY and CDR2 as SVGAGI. The CDR3 here is CASSYLREPRRTEAFF. The CDR3 nucleotides are TGTGCCAGCAGTTACCTTAGGGAGCCCCGGCGCACTGAAGCTTTCTTT.

The rearrangement joins TRBV11-2 to TRBJ1-2; D unclear. Germline lookup yields CDR1 SGHAT and CDR2 FQNNGV. There are 14 residues in the CDR3. The ends were cut back, 4 bases at V and 4 bases at J, with 13 bases in the middle. CDR3 loop: CASSYSAGFYGYTF. CDR3 coding DNA: TGTGCCAGCAGCTACTCAGCGGGCTTCTATGGCTACACCTTC.

This clone showed up just a few times. The chain carries TRBV14 and TRBJ1-1; 9 bases line up with TRBD1. Germline V gene lookup returns CDR1 SGHDN and CDR2 FVKESK. V lost 2 bases to trimming and J lost 6 bases; unmatched junction nucleotides: 7. This CDR3 region has 15 residues. CDR3 region: CASSQTGTGRSEAFF. CDR3 bases: TGTGCCAGCAGCCAAACCGGGACAGGGAGATCTGAAGCTTTCTTT. The entire variable domain, with the rest obtained from reference TRBV14 and TRBJ1-1, is as follows: EAGVTQFPSHSVIEKGQTVTLRCDPISGHDNLYWYRRVMGKEIKFLLHFVKESKQDESGMPNNRFLAERTGGTYSTLKVQPAELEDSGVYFCASSQTGTGRSEAFFGQGTRLTVV.

V usage is TRBV28 and J usage is TRBJ2-1; D may be TRBD1 (5 bases). Looked up from germline, CDR1 is MDHEN and CDR2 is SYDVKM. The CDR3 consists of 14 residues. V was pared by 3 bases and J by 5 bases, with 11 bases between. DNA of the CDR3: TGTGCCAGCAGTTTGGCCAGGGTCAACAATGAGCAGTTCTTC. Translating it yields CASSLARVNNEQFF.

The V and J genes are TRBV4-1 and TRBJ2-3, with a possible D match to TRBD1 (6 bases). The germline V gene has CDR1 MGHRA and CDR2 YSYEKL. The CDR3 loop spans 15 amino acids. The ends were cut back, 7 bases at V and 5 bases at J, with 19 bases in the middle. The CDR3 coding sequence is TGCGCCAGCATTCAGAGGCGACTACAGGGAGATACGCAGTATTTT. The encoded protein is CASIQRRLQGDTQYF.

V usage is TRBV5-5 and J usage is TRBJ2-7; D is ambiguous. There are 16 residues in the CDR3. Germline CDR1 reads SGHKS; CDR2 reads YYEKEE (reference sequence). V was shortened by 2 bases and J by 1 base, with 16 bases between the two germline ends. The CDR3 region is CASSFSALTYSYEQYF. DNA of the CDR3: TGTGCCAGCAGCTTCAGCGCATTAACGTATTCCTACGAGCAGTACTTC.

The sample holds a few counts of this clone. This sequence joins TRBV6-5 and TRBJ2-7; D might be TRBD2 (6 bases). The CDR3 spans 14 residues. Per the germline V gene, CDR1 is MNHEY and CDR2 is SVGAGI. Deletions cut 0 bases from V and 7 bases from J, with 13 bases between. The CDR3 nucleotides read TGTGCCAGCAGTTACTCGAAACTAGCAAGGGAGCAGTACTTC. Translating it yields CASSYSKLAREQYF.

V is TRBV21-1 and J is TRBJ2-1; the D segment call TRBD2 is taken from the table without a DNA check. TRBV21-1 is recorded as a pseudogene. The CDR3 sequence is 16 residues long. The DNA for the CDR3 is TGTGCCAGCAGCAAACCCCGCGGGGCCGTCTACAATGAGCAGTTCTTC. Its protein is CASSKPRGAVYNEQFF.

V is TRBV6-1 and J is TRBJ1-2, with D perhaps TRBD1 (5 bases). Germline V CDR1 and CDR2: MNHNS, SASEGT. The CDR3 consists of 13 residues. Trimming stripped 4 bases from V and 6 bases from J, with 12 bases between. The CDR3 DNA reads TGTGCCAGCAGTGCGGGGCCGTCCGATGGCTACACCTTC. Translating gives CASSAGPSDGYTF.

The V and J genes are TRBV29-1 and TRBJ2-1; D is undetermined. The CDR3 length is 13 residues. Germline CDR1 and CDR2: SQVTM and ANQGSEA. V was clipped by 2 bases and J by 0 bases, with 5 bases between them. CDR3 loop: CSVELSSYNEQFF. In nucleotides, the CDR3 is TGCAGCGTTGAATTAAGCTCCTACAATGAGCAGTTCTTC.

The V call is TRBV19, the J call TRBJ2-7; TRBD2 matches 7 bases. V shed 4 bases, J shed 3 bases, and the junction held 3 bases outside the gene matches. CDR1 and CDR2 from the germline V gene are LNHDA and SQIVND (reference sequence). The CDR3 length is 13 residues. The CDR3 loop is CASSKASGYEQYF. Written as DNA, the CDR3 is TGTGCCAGTAGTAAAGCTAGCGGCTACGAGCAGTACTTC.

The V gene is TRBV7-2, the J gene TRBJ2-1; TRBD2 matches at 12 bases. V lost 3 bases to trimming and J lost 14 bases; unmatched junction nucleotides: 8. This CDR3 region has 14 residues. In germline, CDR1 is SGHTA, CDR2 FQGNSA. DNA for the CDR3: TGTGCCAGCAGCTTTGACCCTAGCGGGGGGGCGAAGTTCTTC. This codes for CASSFDPSGGAKFF.

This sequence joins TRBV11-2 and TRBJ2-1, with 7 bases aligning to TRBD2. Trimming cost V 1 base and J 2 bases; bases outside gene matches: 2. The CDR3 has 15 residues. CDR1 and CDR2 from the germline V gene are SGHAT and FQNNGV. CDR3 DNA sequence: TGTGCCAGCAGCTTAGTGAGCGGGACCTACAATGAGCAGTTCTTC. It encodes CASSLVSGTYNEQFF.

The count of this clone is one. The V gene is TRBV15, the J gene TRBJ2-7; 8 bases line up with TRBD1. This CDR3 is built from 15 residues. The germline gives CDR1 LNHNV, CDR2 YYDKDF (reference sequence). V dropped 3 bases and J dropped 1; count of bases not matched to a gene: 5. CDR3 nucleotides: TGTGCCACCAGCAGGGACAGGGTCGAGTCCTACGAGCAGTACTTC. It is translated as CATSRDRVESYEQYF. The full variable domain, its missing parts supplied by reference TRBV15 and TRBJ2-7, is DAMVIQNPRYQVTQFGKPVTLSCSQTLNHNVMYWYQQKSSQAPKLLFHYYDKDFNNEADTPDNFQSRRPNTSFCFLDIRSPGLGDTAMYLCATSRDRVESYEQYFGPGTRLTVT.

The V call is TRBV10-2, the J call TRBJ1-3, with TRBD1 as a possible D gene (5 bases). Deletions cut 2 bases from V and 0 bases from J, with 14 bases between. Germline loops: CDR1 WSHSY, CDR2 SAAADI. The CDR3 is 17 residues long. The CDR3: CASSEAGRGSSGNTIYF. DNA for the CDR3: TGCGCCAGCAGTGAGGCCGGACGGGGGAGCTCTGGAAACACCATATATTTT.

V and J are TRBV5-6 and TRBJ1-6, with a possible D match to TRBD1 (5 bases). V lost 1 base to trimming and J lost 7 bases, with 15 bases between them. The V gene's germline CDR1 is SGHDT and CDR2 YYEEEE. The CDR3 contains 16 residues. In DNA form, the CDR3 reads TGTGCCAGCAGCTTGCAGGGTCCTATAATCAATTCACCCCTCCACTTT. Translation: CASSLQGPIINSPLHF. Variable domain in full (rest from reference TRBV5-6 and TRBJ1-6): DAGVTQSPTHLIKTRGQQVTLRCSPKSGHDTVSWYQQALGQGPQFIFQYYEEEERQRGNFPDRFSGHQFPNYSSELNVNALLLGDSALYLCASSLQGPIINSPLHFGNGTRLTVT.

The chain has TRBV6-6 and TRBJ2-7; no reliable D call. Germline lookup yields CDR1 MNHNY and CDR2 SVGAGI (reference sequence). Trimming shortened V by 5 bases and J by 0 bases, and 11 bases separated the two germline ends. This CDR3 is 14 amino acids long. The CDR3 DNA is TGTGCCAGCAGTACTACCGGGCTCTCCTACGAGCAGTACTTC. It specifies CASSTTGLSYEQYF.

V and J are TRBV10-3 and TRBJ1-1; D is perhaps TRBD1 (6 bases). The germline V and J ends were trimmed by 3 bases and 1 base, with 12 bases remaining between them. The CDR3 runs to 15 residues. Looked up from germline, CDR1 is ENHRY and CDR2 is SYGVKD. CDR3: CAISDPGHPNTEAFF. The CDR3 DNA reads TGTGCCATCAGTGACCCGGGACACCCGAACACTGAAGCTTTCTTT.

The genes are TRBV6-6 and TRBJ1-1; no clear D. Germline assignment: CDR1 MNHNY and CDR2 SVGAGI (reference sequence). Trimming took 1 base from V and 3 from J, leaving 6 bases between them. The CDR3 is made up of 13 amino acids. The CDR3, as DNA: TGTGCCAGCAGTTACTGGGTGGACACTGAAGCTTTCTTT. It encodes CASSYWVDTEAFF.

This rearrangement joins TRBV7-2 to TRBJ1-2; D unclear. The CDR3 runs 13 residues. V lost 0 bases and J 3 bases, leaving 5 bases between the germline ends. The germline CDR1 and CDR2 sequences are SGHTA and FQGNSA. In DNA, the CDR3 is TGTGCCAGCAGCTTAGCGATGGACTATGGCTACACCTTC. It is translated as CASSLAMDYGYTF.

V gene TRBV7-6 combines with J gene TRBJ1-1; no clear D gene. The CDR3 sequence is 13 residues long. V lost 0 bases and J 9 bases, leaving 11 bases between the germline ends. Germline CDR1 and CDR2: SGHVS and FNYEAQ. The CDR3 reads CASSLAEGGKAFF. CDR3 nucleotide sequence: TGTGCCAGCAGCTTAGCGGAAGGAGGGAAAGCTTTCTTT.

V usage is TRBV6-5 and J usage is TRBJ2-1; 14 bases are a match to TRBD2. J was trimmed by 7 bases and V by 7 bases; bases with no gene match: 6. This CDR3 is built from 15 residues. Germline CDR1 is MNHEY and CDR2 is SVGAGI. DNA for the CDR3: TGTGCCAGCAATATCGGGACTAGCGGGAGAAATGAGCAGTTCTTC. Translated: CASNIGTSGRNEQFF.

This chain joins TRBV9 and TRBJ2-7; D remains unclear. Germline CDR1 SGDLS, CDR2 YYNGEE. The CDR3 contains 15 residues. V was shortened by 8 bases and J by 4 bases, with 22 bases between the two germline ends. The DNA for the CDR3 is TGTGCCAGTAGCCCCCGGTACACACAATTATACGAGCAGTACTTC. It codes for CASSPRYTQLYEQYF.